This TCR beta chain was sequenced in a study of T cell repertoires in cytomegalovirus infection. At the level of the study: Indications came from public TCR beta signatures; they pointed to CMV infection and to a matching HLA type.

In this sample, this clonotype turned up a few times. The antigen remains undetermined. Findings and caveats of the study: The ex vivo response showed dominance by HLA-C-restricted CMV-specific TCR beta clonotypes. Using cumulative public TCR beta family frequency, the authors identified those who carried CMV together with the relevant HLA.

Trimming removed 2 bases from V and 4 bases from J; junction bases left unmatched: 15. Germline values: CDR1 SGHVS, CDR2 FNYEAQ. The CDR3 runs 19 residues. TCRdb independently ran MiXCR on the reads; one entry per CDR3 protein. This sample yields roughly 310,000 distinct CDR3 sequences, of which about 27% are seen a single time; 20% belongs to the top ten. This clonotype originated in a human donor in good health (CMV status not recorded). Some clones in this sample may be carry-over from other donors' samples. The chain is built from TRBV7-6 and TRBJ2-2, with TRBD2 matching 8 bases. This material consisted of cultured PBMCs, taken from culture after CMV antigen stimulation. The CDR3 is CASSLRPVGGGQGTGELFF. The CDR3, as DNA: TGTGCCAGCAGCTTAAGACCTGTCGGCGGGGGGCAGGGCACCGGGGAGCTGTTTTTT.